This T cell receptor (beta chain) was documented in a study of blood T cells in healthy people across ages. In germline, CDR1 is DFQATT, CDR2 SNEGSKA (reference sequence). This CDR3 is built from 17 residues. J gave up 2 bases and V 5 bases, and 10 bases lay outside the gene matches. This clonotype has just a few counts. Its cognate antigen is unknown. Study-level findings and limits: Unsorted PBMCs prevented conclusive naive versus antigen-experienced comparison.

It was with a sample-barcoded 5' primer and a J-beta primer mix that a second PCR of roughly 6 to 12 cycles was run. MiXCR, run by TCRdb on the 5' RACE reads, gives a single entry per CDR3 protein. The sample contains hundreds of thousands of distinct CDR3 sequences, about 45% of which appear only once. The receptor comes from a man aged 80 or over in good health. This chain uses TRBV20-1 with TRBJ2-3, with 13 bases aligning to TRBD2. The source material was blood. This CDR3 is CSAEYGTSGVITDTQYF. DNA for the CDR3: TGCAGTGCTGAATATGGGACTAGCGGGGTGATCACAGATACGCAGTATTTT.